This T cell receptor (beta chain) came from a study of cytomegalovirus exposure and HLA in healthy donors. With 60 Vbeta and 13 Jbeta primers, the PCR was carried out. This table comes from immunoSEQ multiplex PCR, and its TCRdb copy is limited to in-frame clones, with some not included. The table includes fewer than 200,000 clones, approximately 78% detected once. V was pared by 4 bases and J by 7 bases, with 17 bases between. Germline CDR1 and CDR2: SGHRS and YFSETQ. The CDR3 covers 14 residues. The material sequenced was PBMCs. This chain connects TRBV5-1 to TRBJ2-5; the D gene is possibly TRBD2 (6 bases). This TCR derives from a girl aged 2 to 9 in good health and CMV-seropositive. CDR3 amino acids: CASSASAGGGTQYF. As DNA, the CDR3 is TGCGCCAGCAGCGCCTCCGCTGGGGGAGGGACCCAGTACTTC.